What follows is one T cell receptor (beta chain) and its context. Trimming removed 7 bases from V and 7 bases from J, with 19 bases in between. Germline loops: CDR1 SNHLY, CDR2 FYNNEI. CDR3 length equals 14 residues. This sample is part of a study of blood T cell repertoires in COVID-19. The data were produced by immunoSEQ multiplex PCR, yet TCRdb's version contains in-frame clones alone and is incomplete. The sample has 130,000 or so clones, 88% seen once; the top ten hold roughly 1.4%. Specimen: peripheral blood. The V and J genes are TRBV2 and TRBJ2-5, with D maybe TRBD1 (6 bases). This receptor was taken from a human donor in a cohort sampled during active COVID-19. CDR3: CASKGQPQLVTQYF. CDR3 coding DNA: TGTGCCAGCAAAGGACAGCCCCAATTAGTGACCCAGTACTTC.